These T cell receptor beta chains were read from a single sample in a study of cytomegalovirus exposure and HLA in healthy donors. Assay used: immunoSEQ multiplex PCR; TCRdb lists only in-frame clones, some missing. The table lists a few hundred thousand clones, around 86% of them singletons. Material: PBMCs. The origin of the receptors is a woman younger than 30 in good health and CMV-seronegative. The CDR3 runs from the conserved cysteine through the conserved F or W. D genes are given only for firm matches. Clone size is given for some rows only: seen once, a few or many times, or a class if the clone is expanded.

cdr3_nt	cdr3_aa	v_call	d_call	clone_size	j_call
TGTGCCATCAGTCAACAGGGGGCGCAGGGCATTCAGTACTTC	CAISQQGAQGIQYF	TRBV10-3	TRBD1	-	TRBJ2-4
TGCGCCAGCAGCTTGTCAGGACTAGCGGGAGGTTCCAACGAGCAGTACTTC	CASSLSGLAGGSNEQYF	TRBV5-1	TRBD2	-	TRBJ2-7
TGTGCCAGCAGTTTCGGGACAGGGATCTTCGGCTACACCTTC	CASSFGTGIFGYTF	TRBV28	TRBD1	-	TRBJ1-2
TGCGCCAGCAGCTTGGCCGTACTAGCGGGAGGAAAGGGTGAGCAGTTCTTC	CASSLAVLAGGKGEQFF	TRBV5-1	TRBD2	-	TRBJ2-1
TGTGCCAGCTCTGTAGGGGCTGGTGAAAAACTGTTTTTT	CASSVGAGEKLFF	TRBV18	-	-	TRBJ1-4
TGTGCCAGCAGCTTAGGCGGGAGCTCCTACAATGAGCAGTTCTTC	CASSLGGSSYNEQFF	TRBV11-3	TRBD2	few	TRBJ2-1
TGCGCCAGCAGCTACCCCCGACTAGCGGGACGACAAGAGACCCAGTACTTC	CASSYPRLAGRQETQYF	TRBV5-1	TRBD2	-	TRBJ2-5
TGTGCCAGCGGCGGGACCCCCTATGGCTACACCTTC	CASGGTPYGYTF	TRBV2	-	few	TRBJ1-2
TGTGCCAGCAGTATCCGGACAGGTGGAAATGAAAAACTGTTTTTT	CASSIRTGGNEKLFF	TRBV27	TRBD1	-	TRBJ1-4
TGTGCCAGCAGCCAGGGACAGGGGGATCCCTACGAGCAGTACTTC	CASSQGQGDPYEQYF	TRBV7-9	TRBD1	-	TRBJ2-7
TGTGCCAGCAGCATCAGGGGGCGCGGCTATGGCTACACCTTC	CASSIRGRGYGYTF	TRBV11-1	TRBD1	-	TRBJ1-2
TGTGCCAGCAGTGCTTCTGGGGCAGGGTCGGGCGGGGAGCTGTTTTTT	CASSASGAGSGGELFF	TRBV6-1	-	-	TRBJ2-2
TGTGCCAGCAGTAGCGGGAGGGCGTCAGATACGCAGTATTTT	CASSSGRASDTQYF	TRBV6-4	TRBD2	-	TRBJ2-3
TGTGCCAGCAGCCAGGGACTAGCGGCTAATGAGCAGTTCTTC	CASSQGLAANEQFF	TRBV4-2	TRBD2	-	TRBJ2-1
TGTGCCAGCTCACCAGGGGGCTCTTCTAATGAAAAACTGTTTTTT	CASSPGGSSNEKLFF	TRBV18	-	-	TRBJ1-4
TGTGCCAGCAGTGAAGAGGGGTACGCGACCTACGAGCAGTACTTC	CASSEEGYATYEQYF	TRBV2	-	once	TRBJ2-7
TGTGCCAGCAGCCTGAGCGGGACCTATGGCTACACCTTC	CASSLSGTYGYTF	TRBV14	-	-	TRBJ1-2
TGTGCCAGCAACAAACCGGAGACCCAGTACTTC	CASNKPETQYF	TRBV6-5	-	once	TRBJ2-5
TGTGCCAGCAGCCAGGCGGGGTTGAGCAATCAGCCCCAGCATTTT	CASSQAGLSNQPQHF	TRBV6-5	-	-	TRBJ1-5
TGTGCCAGTAGTCCGGGGACAGCCTACGAGCAGTACTTC	CASSPGTAYEQYF	TRBV19	TRBD1	-	TRBJ2-7
TGTGCCAGTAGTATAGATAACGGTCCAGGTGGCTATGGCTACACCTTC	CASSIDNGPGGYGYTF	TRBV19	-	-	TRBJ1-2
TGTGCCAGCTCACCGGGACAGTCCTACGAGCAGTACTTC	CASSPGQSYEQYF	TRBV18	TRBD1	-	TRBJ2-7
TGCGCCAGCAGCTGGTCTAGCGGGAGTTACAATGAGCAGTTCTTC	CASSWSSGSYNEQFF	TRBV5-1	TRBD2	-	TRBJ2-1
TGTGCCAGCAGCTTAATCCTAGCGGGATACAATGAGCAGTTCTTC	CASSLILAGYNEQFF	TRBV7-3	TRBD2	few	TRBJ2-1
TGTGCCAGCAGTTACTCTGAAGGGAGCACTGAAGCTTTCTTT	CASSYSEGSTEAFF	TRBV6-5	-	-	TRBJ1-1
TGTGCCAGCAGCCAAGCGGGTTCTAATCAGCCCCAGCATTTT	CASSQAGSNQPQHF	TRBV25-1	-	-	TRBJ1-5
TGTGCCACCAGCAGAGATCTGGGACTAAACACCGGGGAGCTGTTTTTT	CATSRDLGLNTGELFF	TRBV15	TRBD2	-	TRBJ2-2
TGTGCCAGCAGTATGACCGGGACACAGGTCGGCGGCTACACCTTC	CASSMTGTQVGGYTF	TRBV28	-	-	TRBJ1-2
TGCGCCAGCAGCTTGGGACTAGCGGGTAATATACCCTACGAGCAGTACTTC	CASSLGLAGNIPYEQYF	TRBV5-1	TRBD2	-	TRBJ2-7
TGTGCCAGCAGCTTGCAGGGGAGCGGCAATCAGCCCCAGCATTTT	CASSLQGSGNQPQHF	TRBV5-4	-	-	TRBJ1-5
TGTGCCTGGAGTACCGGACAGGGGCGGGAGACCCAGTACTTC	CAWSTGQGRETQYF	TRBV30	TRBD1	-	TRBJ2-5
TGTGCCAGCTCACCATTCATGCAGGACACTGAAGCTTTCTTT	CASSPFMQDTEAFF	TRBV18	-	once	TRBJ1-1
TGTGCCAGCAGCGGAGGCAGTATTTCTGGAAACACCATATATTTT	CASSGGSISGNTIYF	TRBV7-9	-	once	TRBJ1-3
TGTGCCAGCAGTGATCACAGGGTCAATGAAAAACTGTTTTTT	CASSDHRVNEKLFF	TRBV2	-	-	TRBJ1-4
TGTGCCAGTAGTATATCCGGGACATCAAACACTGAAGCTTTCTTT	CASSISGTSNTEAFF	TRBV19	-	-	TRBJ1-1
TGTGCCAGCAGCCAAATTGCAGGCAGCAATCAGCCCCAGCATTTT	CASSQIAGSNQPQHF	TRBV28	-	-	TRBJ1-5
TGTGCCAGCAGCGTAGCCCCCGTGGCAGGGTCCTACGAGCAGTACTTC	CASSVAPVAGSYEQYF	TRBV9	-	once	TRBJ2-7
TGTGCCAGCAGTGAGACAGGGGAGGTACAGCCCCAGCATTTT	CASSETGEVQPQHF	TRBV25-1	TRBD1	-	TRBJ1-5
TGTGCCAGCAGTTTATTCGACAGTCTCACCGGGGAGCTGTTTTTT	CASSLFDSLTGELFF	TRBV27	-	-	TRBJ2-2
TGTGCCAGCAGCCAGGGACAGGGCGTCGGGGAGACCCAGTACTTC	CASSQGQGVGETQYF	TRBV4-2	TRBD1	-	TRBJ2-5
TGTGCCAGCAGTTTACTAGCGGGAGTATACGAGCAGTACTTC	CASSLLAGVYEQYF	TRBV27	TRBD2	-	TRBJ2-7
TGTGCCAGCAGTTTTATGCAACTAGGTGGAAAACTGTTTTTT	CASSFMQLGGKLFF	TRBV28	-	-	TRBJ1-4
TGTGCCAGCAGCGCAAGCGGGAGATCAGATACGCAGTATTTT	CASSASGRSDTQYF	TRBV9	TRBD2	-	TRBJ2-3
TGTGCCAGCAGCGTAGGAGGGGCCACGGGGACTAGCGTTTACTACGAGCAGTACTTC	CASSVGGATGTSVYYEQYF	TRBV9	TRBD2	-	TRBJ2-7
TGTGCCAGCAGCTTCTACGAGCGGGATACGCAGTATTTT	CASSFYERDTQYF	TRBV7-9	-	-	TRBJ2-3
TGTGCCAGCAGCCCGTCCGCGGCCTATGGCTACACCTTC	CASSPSAAYGYTF	TRBV5-6	-	-	TRBJ1-2
TGTGCCAGCAGTTACTCTCCGGGAGCTCAAGATACGCAGTATTTT	CASSYSPGAQDTQYF	TRBV6-5	-	few	TRBJ2-3
TGTGCCTGGAGTACAGGGCCCTATGGCTACACCTTC	CAWSTGPYGYTF	TRBV30	-	once	TRBJ1-2
TGTGCCAGCAGCCCGGTCGGGACAGGGGACACTGAAGCTTTCTTT	CASSPVGTGDTEAFF	TRBV7-9	TRBD1	-	TRBJ1-1
TGTGCCAGCAGCTTGGGACAGGGTGGCACTGAAGCTTTCTTT	CASSLGQGGTEAFF	TRBV5-6	TRBD1	-	TRBJ1-1
TGTGCCAGCAGTGGGACAGCGACACCCTACGAGCAGTACTTC	CASSGTATPYEQYF	TRBV27	TRBD1	-	TRBJ2-7
TGTGCCAGCAGTTTCCCAGTGACAGGGGCCACCTACGAGCAGTACTTC	CASSFPVTGATYEQYF	TRBV6-6	TRBD1	-	TRBJ2-7
TGTGCCAGTAGTAGTTTTGGCGACAGGGGGCCCTATGGCTACACCTTC	CASSSFGDRGPYGYTF	TRBV19	TRBD1	once	TRBJ1-2
TGCAGCGTTAACGGACTACCCGGGGTAGATGAGCAGTTCTTC	CSVNGLPGVDEQFF	TRBV29-1	-	-	TRBJ2-1
TGTGCCAGCAGTCTAGCGCGCGGCACAGATACGCAGTATTTT	CASSLARGTDTQYF	TRBV6-5	-	-	TRBJ2-3
TGTGCCAGCAGACTAGCGGGAGCCGGCACAGATACGCAGTATTTT	CASRLAGAGTDTQYF	TRBV27	TRBD2	-	TRBJ2-3
TGTGCCAGCTCAGCAAGGCTAGCGGGAGTATCGGCGAACACCGGGGAGCTGTTTTTT	CASSARLAGVSANTGELFF	TRBV18	TRBD2	-	TRBJ2-2
TGTGCCAGCAGCCAAAGCGGGAGTGACACAGATACGCAGTATTTT	CASSQSGSDTDTQYF	TRBV7-3	TRBD2	once	TRBJ2-3